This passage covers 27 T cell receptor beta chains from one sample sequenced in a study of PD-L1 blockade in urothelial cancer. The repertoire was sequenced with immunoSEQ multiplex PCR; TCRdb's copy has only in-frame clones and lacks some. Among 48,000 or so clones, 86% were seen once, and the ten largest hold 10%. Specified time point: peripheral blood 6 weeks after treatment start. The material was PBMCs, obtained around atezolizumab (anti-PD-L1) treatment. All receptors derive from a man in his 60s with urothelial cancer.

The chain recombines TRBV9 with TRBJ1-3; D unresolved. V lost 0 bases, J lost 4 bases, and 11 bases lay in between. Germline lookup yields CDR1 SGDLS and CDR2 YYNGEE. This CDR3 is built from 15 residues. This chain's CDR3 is CASSVASGYGNTIYF. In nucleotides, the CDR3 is TGTGCCAGCAGCGTAGCTTCCGGGTACGGAAACACCATATATTTT.

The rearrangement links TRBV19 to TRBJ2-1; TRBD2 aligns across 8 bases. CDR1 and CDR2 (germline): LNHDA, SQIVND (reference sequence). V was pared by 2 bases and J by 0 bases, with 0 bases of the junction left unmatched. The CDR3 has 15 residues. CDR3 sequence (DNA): TGTGCCAGTAGTATACGGGGGGGCTCCTACAATGAGCAGTTCTTC. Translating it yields CASSIRGGSYNEQFF.

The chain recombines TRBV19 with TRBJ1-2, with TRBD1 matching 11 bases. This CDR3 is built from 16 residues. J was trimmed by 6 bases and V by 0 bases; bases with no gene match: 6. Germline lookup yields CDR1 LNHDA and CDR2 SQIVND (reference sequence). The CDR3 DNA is TGTGCCAGTAGTATAGACTGGACAGGGGGCCTGGATGGCTACACCTTC. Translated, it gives CASSIDWTGGLDGYTF.

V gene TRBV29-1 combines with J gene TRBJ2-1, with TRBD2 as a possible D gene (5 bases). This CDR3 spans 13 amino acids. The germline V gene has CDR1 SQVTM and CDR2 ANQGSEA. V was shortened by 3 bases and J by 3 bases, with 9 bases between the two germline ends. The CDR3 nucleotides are TGCAGCGTTGAGCGGGTAAACTACAATGAGCAGTTCTTC. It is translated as CSVERVNYNEQFF.

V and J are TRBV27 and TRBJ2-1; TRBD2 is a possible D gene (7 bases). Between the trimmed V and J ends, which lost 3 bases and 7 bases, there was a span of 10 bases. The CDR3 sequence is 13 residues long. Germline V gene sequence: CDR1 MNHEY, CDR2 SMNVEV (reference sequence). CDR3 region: CASSFGGPNEQFF. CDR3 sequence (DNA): TGTGCCAGCAGTTTCGGGGGGCCGAATGAGCAGTTCTTC.

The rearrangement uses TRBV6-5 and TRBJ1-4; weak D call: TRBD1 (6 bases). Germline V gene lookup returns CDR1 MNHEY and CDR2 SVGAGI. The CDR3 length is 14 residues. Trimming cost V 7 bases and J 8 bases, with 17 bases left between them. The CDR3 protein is CASTRGGAGEKLFF. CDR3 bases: TGTGCCAGCACCCGAGGGGGGGCTGGGGAAAAACTGTTTTTT.

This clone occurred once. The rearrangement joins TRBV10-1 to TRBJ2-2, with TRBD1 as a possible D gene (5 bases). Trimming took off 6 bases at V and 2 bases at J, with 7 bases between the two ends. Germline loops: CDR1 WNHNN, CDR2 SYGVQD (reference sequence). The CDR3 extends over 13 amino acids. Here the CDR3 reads CASRQENTGELFF. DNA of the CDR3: TGCGCCAGCAGACAGGAAAACACCGGGGAGCTGTTTTTT.

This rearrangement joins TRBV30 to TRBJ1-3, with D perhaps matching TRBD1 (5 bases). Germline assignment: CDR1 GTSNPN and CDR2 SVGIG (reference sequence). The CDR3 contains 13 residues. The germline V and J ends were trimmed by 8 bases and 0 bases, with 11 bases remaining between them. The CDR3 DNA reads TGTGCCCGAGCGGGGACCTCTGGAAACACCATATATTTT. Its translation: CARAGTSGNTIYF.

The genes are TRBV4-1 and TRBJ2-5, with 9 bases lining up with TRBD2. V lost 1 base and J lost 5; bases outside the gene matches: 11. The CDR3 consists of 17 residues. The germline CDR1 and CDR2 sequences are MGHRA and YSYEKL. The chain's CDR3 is CASSQGGLRGGGETQYF. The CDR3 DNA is TGCGCCAGCAGCCAAGGAGGATTGCGGGGGGGCGGTGAGACCCAGTACTTC.

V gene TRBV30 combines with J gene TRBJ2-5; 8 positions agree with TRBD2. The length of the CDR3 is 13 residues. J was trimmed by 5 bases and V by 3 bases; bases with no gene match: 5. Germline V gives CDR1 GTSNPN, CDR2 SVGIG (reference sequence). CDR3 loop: CAWSGGASETQYF. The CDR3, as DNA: TGTGCCTGGAGCGGGGGGGCCTCGGAGACCCAGTACTTC.

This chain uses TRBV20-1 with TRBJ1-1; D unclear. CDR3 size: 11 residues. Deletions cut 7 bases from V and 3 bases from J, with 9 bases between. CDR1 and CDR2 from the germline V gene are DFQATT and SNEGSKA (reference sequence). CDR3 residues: CSGARDTEAFF. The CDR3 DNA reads TGCAGTGGGGCCCGAGACACTGAAGCTTTCTTT.

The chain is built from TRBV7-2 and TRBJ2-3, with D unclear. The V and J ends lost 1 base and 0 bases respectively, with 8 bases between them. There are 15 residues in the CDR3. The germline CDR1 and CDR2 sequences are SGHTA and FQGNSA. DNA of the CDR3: TGTGCCAGCAGCTTAGGTCCGAGTAGCACAGATACGCAGTATTTT. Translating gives CASSLGPSSTDTQYF.

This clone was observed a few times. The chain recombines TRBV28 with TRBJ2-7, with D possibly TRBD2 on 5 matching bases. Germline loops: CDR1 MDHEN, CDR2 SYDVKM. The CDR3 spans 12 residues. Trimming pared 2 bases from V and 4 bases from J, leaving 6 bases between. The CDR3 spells CASSLQRYEQYF. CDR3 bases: TGTGCCAGCAGTTTACAGCGGTACGAGCAGTACTTC. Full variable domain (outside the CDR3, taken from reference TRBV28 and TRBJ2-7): DVKVTQSSRYLVKRTGEKVFLECVQDMDHENMFWYRQDPGLGLRLIYFSYDVKMKEKGDIPEGYSVSREKKERFSLILESASTNQTSMYLCASSLQRYEQYFGPGTRLTVT.

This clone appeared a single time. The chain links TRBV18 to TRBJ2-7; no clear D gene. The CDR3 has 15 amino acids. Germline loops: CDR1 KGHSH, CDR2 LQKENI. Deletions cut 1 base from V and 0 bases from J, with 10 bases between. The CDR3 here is CASSPLGGSSYEQYF. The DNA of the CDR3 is TGTGCCAGCTCACCACTCGGCGGTAGCTCCTACGAGCAGTACTTC.

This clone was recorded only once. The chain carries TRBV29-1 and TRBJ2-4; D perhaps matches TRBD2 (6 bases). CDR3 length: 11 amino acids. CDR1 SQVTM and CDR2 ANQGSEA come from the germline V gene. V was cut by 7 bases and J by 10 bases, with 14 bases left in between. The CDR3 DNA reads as TGCAGCGCTGACAAGGGGAGGATTCAGTACTTC. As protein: CSADKGRIQYF.

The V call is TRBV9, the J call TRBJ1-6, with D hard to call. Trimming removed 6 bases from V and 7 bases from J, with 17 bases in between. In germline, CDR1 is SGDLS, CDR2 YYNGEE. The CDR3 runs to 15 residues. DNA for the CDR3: TGTGCCAGCACAGCCGGGAGGGTGGGGAATTCACCCCTCCACTTT. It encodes CASTAGRVGNSPLHF.

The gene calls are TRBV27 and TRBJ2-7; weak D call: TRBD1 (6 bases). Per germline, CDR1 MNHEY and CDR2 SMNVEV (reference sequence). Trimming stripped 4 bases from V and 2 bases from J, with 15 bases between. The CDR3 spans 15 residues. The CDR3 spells CASSSGQPQTYEQYF. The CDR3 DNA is TGTGCCAGCAGTTCTGGACAGCCCCAAACCTACGAGCAGTACTTC.

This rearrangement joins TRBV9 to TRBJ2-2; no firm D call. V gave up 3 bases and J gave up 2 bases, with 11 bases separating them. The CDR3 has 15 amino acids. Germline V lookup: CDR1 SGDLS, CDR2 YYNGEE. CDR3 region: CASSARGDNTGELFF. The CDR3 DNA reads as TGTGCCAGCAGCGCGAGAGGAGACAACACCGGGGAGCTGTTTTTT.

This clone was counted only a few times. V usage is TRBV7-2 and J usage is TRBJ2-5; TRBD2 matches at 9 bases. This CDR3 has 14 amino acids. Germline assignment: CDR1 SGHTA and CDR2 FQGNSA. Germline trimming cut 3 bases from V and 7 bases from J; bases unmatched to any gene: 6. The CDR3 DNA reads TGTGCCAGCAGCTTGGTAGCGGGGGAGGGGACCCAGTACTTC. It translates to CASSLVAGEGTQYF.

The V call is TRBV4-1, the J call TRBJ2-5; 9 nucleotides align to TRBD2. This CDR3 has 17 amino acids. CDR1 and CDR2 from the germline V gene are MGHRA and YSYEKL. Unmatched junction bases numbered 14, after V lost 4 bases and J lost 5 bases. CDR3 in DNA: TGCGCCAGCAGCCCCCGGGACAGCGGGGGGTGGGTTGAGACCCAGTACTTC. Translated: CASSPRDSGGWVETQYF.

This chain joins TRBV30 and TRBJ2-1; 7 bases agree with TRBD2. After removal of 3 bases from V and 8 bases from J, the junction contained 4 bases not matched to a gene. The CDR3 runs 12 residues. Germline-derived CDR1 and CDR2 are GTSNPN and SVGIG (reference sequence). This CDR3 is CAWRGGWDEQFF. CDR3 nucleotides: TGTGCCTGGAGGGGGGGGTGGGATGAGCAGTTCTTC. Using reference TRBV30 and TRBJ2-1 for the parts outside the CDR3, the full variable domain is SQTIHQWPATLVQPVGSPLSLECTVEGTSNPNLYWYRQAAGRGLQLLFYSVGIGQISSEVPQNLSASRPQDRQFILSSKKLLLSDSGFYLCAWRGGWDEQFFGPGTRLTVL.

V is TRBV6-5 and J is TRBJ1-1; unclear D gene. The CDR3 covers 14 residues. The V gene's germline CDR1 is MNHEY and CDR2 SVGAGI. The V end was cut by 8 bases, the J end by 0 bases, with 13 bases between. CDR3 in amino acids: CASSSAAVNTEAFF. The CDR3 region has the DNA TGTGCCAGCTCCTCGGCGGCCGTGAACACTGAAGCTTTCTTT.

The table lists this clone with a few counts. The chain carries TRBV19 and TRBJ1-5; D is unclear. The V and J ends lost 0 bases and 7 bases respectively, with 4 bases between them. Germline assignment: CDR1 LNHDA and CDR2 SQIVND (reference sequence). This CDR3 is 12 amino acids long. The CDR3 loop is CASSIDEQPQHF. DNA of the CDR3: TGTGCCAGTAGTATAGATGAGCAGCCCCAGCATTTT.

CDR3 sequence: CASRLSGADSDTQYF. The DNA for the CDR3 is TGCGCCAGCAGACTCAGCGGGGCGGATTCAGATACGCAGTATTTT. The chain links TRBV5-1 to TRBJ2-3; 7 bases are a match to TRBD2. This CDR3 is 15 amino acids long. Germline V lookup: CDR1 SGHRS, CDR2 YFSETQ. With 5 bases clipped from V and 4 bases from J, the junction kept 10 bases outside the gene matches.

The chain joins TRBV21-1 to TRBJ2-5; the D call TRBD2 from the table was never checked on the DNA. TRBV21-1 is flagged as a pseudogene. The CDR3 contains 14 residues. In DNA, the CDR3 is TGTGCCAGCAGCAACCTAAGTCACCAAGAGACCCAGTACTTC. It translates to CASSNLSHQETQYF.

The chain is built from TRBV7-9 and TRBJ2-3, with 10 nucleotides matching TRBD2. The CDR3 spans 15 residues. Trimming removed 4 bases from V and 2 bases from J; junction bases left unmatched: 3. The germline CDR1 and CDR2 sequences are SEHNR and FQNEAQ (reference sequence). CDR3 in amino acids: CASSSTSGYTDTQYF. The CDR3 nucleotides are TGTGCCAGCAGCTCGACTAGCGGGTACACAGATACGCAGTATTTT. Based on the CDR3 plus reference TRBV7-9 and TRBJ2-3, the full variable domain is DTGVSQNPRHKITKRGQNVTFRCDPISEHNRLYWYRQTLGQGPEFLTYFQNEAQLEKSRLLSDRFSAERPKGSFSTLEIQRTEQGDSAMYLCASSSTSGYTDTQYFGPGTRLTVL.

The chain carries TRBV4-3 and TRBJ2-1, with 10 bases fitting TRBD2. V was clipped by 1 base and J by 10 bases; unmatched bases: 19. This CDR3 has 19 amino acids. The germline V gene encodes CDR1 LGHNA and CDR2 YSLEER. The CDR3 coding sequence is TGCGCCAGCAGCCAAGCCCCGTCCCTGATAGCGGGGGGCCTAAGGGAGCAGTTCTTC. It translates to CASSQAPSLIAGGLREQFF.